This entry is about one T cell receptor (beta chain). This sample stems from a study of blood T cell repertoires in COVID-19. V shed 5 bases, J shed 3 bases, and the junction held 9 bases outside the gene matches. CDR1 is SGHDT, CDR2 YYEEEE, per germline. CDR3 length: 16 residues. Clones were read by immunoSEQ multiplex PCR, and TCRdb kept only the in-frame ones, dropping some. The repertoire has approximately 300,000 clones, around 90% of them found once; the top ten carry roughly 2.6%. Study members were between roughly 18 and 100 years old and lived in fewer than 30 US regions. Sequencing used PBMCs or T cells enriched from blood (not recorded which). This chain links TRBV5-6 with TRBJ2-2; TRBD1 matches 8 bases. The sequence came from a man aged 55 to 70 who had recovered from COVID-19. The CDR3 loop is CASSYRDRPYTGELFF. The CDR3 region has the DNA TGTGCCAGCAGTTACAGGGACAGGCCCTACACCGGGGAGCTGTTTTTT.